Presented here are 13 T cell receptor beta chains from one specimen sequenced in a study of blood T cell repertoires in COVID-19. The repertoire was sequenced with immunoSEQ multiplex PCR; TCRdb's copy has only in-frame clones and lacks some. The sample lists over 85,000 clones, roughly 81% occurring once. Sequenced material: peripheral blood. The receptors originated from a man between 35 and 55 years old with active or convalescent COVID-19.

The chain carries TRBV7-2 and TRBJ2-5, with TRBD2 identical over 7 bases. Germline V gene sequence: CDR1 SGHTA, CDR2 FQGNSA. The ends lost 6 bases at V and 5 bases at J; junction bases unmatched: 9. The CDR3 sequence is 14 residues long. The CDR3 DNA reads TGTGCCAGCAGTTCACCTCCCGGGGGGGAGACCCAGTACTTC. It translates to CASSSPPGGETQYF.

Concerning this clone: Other DNA sequences in this specimen translate into the identical CDR3. V is TRBV11-3 and J is TRBJ1-1; 8 bases are shared with TRBD1. The J segment lost 1 base and the V segment lost 5 bases, leaving 3 bases of the junction unmatched. Germline CDR1 reads SGHNT; CDR2 reads YENEEA. The length of the CDR3 is 14 residues. CDR3 sequence reads: CASSPGQGNTEAFF. The DNA for the CDR3 is TGTGCCAGCAGCCCCGGACAGGGGAACACTGAAGCTTTCTTT. Using reference TRBV11-3 and TRBJ1-1 for the parts outside the CDR3, the full variable domain is EAGVVQSPRYKIIEKKQPVAFWCNPISGHNTLYWYLQNLGQGPELLIRYENEEAVDDSQLPKDRFSAERLKGVDSTLKIQPAELGDSAVYLCASSPGQGNTEAFFGQGTRLTVV.

This sequence joins TRBV19 and TRBJ2-1; unclear D gene. Per germline, CDR1 LNHDA and CDR2 SQIVND (reference sequence). Trimming stripped 5 bases from V and 7 bases from J, with 9 bases between. The CDR3 totals 12 residues. CDR3 nucleotide sequence: TGTGCCAGTAGTGTTACCAGGAATGAGCAGTTCTTC. This translates into CASSVTRNEQFF.

This chain connects TRBV4-3 to TRBJ1-1; D unresolved. Germline loops: CDR1 LGHNA, CDR2 YSLEER. V was shortened by 1 base and J by 4 bases, with 16 bases between the two germline ends. The CDR3 is 16 residues long. The CDR3 is CASSQVAGTSRTEAFF. The CDR3, as DNA: TGCGCCAGCAGCCAAGTTGCGGGAACCTCTCGCACTGAAGCTTTCTTT.

The gene calls are TRBV20-1 and TRBJ1-1, with D unresolved. Between the trimmed V and J ends, which lost 3 bases and 3 bases, there was a span of 8 bases. The CDR3 has 12 residues. Germline V gene sequence: CDR1 DFQATT, CDR2 SNEGSKA (reference sequence). In DNA form, the CDR3 reads TGCAGTGCTAGTTCGGGGTACACTGAAGCTTTCTTT. Residues: CSASSGYTEAFF.

This clone was counted between two and nine times. This chain connects TRBV5-1 to TRBJ2-3; perhaps TRBD2 as D (6 bases). V lost 3 bases, J lost 1 base, and 15 bases lay in between. In germline, CDR1 is SGHRS, CDR2 YFSETQ. There are 16 residues in the CDR3. CDR3 region: CASSWEVTTGTDTQYF. The CDR3, as DNA: TGCGCCAGCAGCTGGGAGGTCACCACTGGCACAGATACGCAGTATTTT.

This rearrangement joins TRBV5-1 to TRBJ2-7; 10 bases agree with TRBD1. The CDR3 spans 14 residues. The germline CDR1 and CDR2 sequences are SGHRS and YFSETQ. V gave up 4 bases and J gave up 5 bases; unmatched junction bases: 6. DNA of the CDR3: TGCGCCAGCAGCCGCACGGGGACAGGGGACGAGCAGTACTTC. It encodes CASSRTGTGDEQYF.

The chain carries TRBV5-1 and TRBJ2-3; D is ambiguous. Germline lookup yields CDR1 SGHRS and CDR2 YFSETQ. CDR3 size: 12 residues. The V gene lost 7 bases and the J gene lost 4 bases, with 10 bases spanning the gap. The CDR3 spells CASGQVPDTQYF. The CDR3 nucleotides are TGCGCCAGCGGTCAGGTACCAGATACGCAGTATTTT.

The chain has TRBV6-6 and TRBJ1-5; D is unresolved. Germline-derived CDR1 and CDR2 are MNHNY and SVGAGI (reference sequence). The CDR3 is 14 amino acids. V was cut by 4 bases and J by 0 bases, with 7 bases left in between. In DNA, the CDR3 is TGTGCCAGCAGTTTTGAGTATAGCAATCAGCCCCAGCATTTT. Amino acid sequence: CASSFEYSNQPQHF.

The chain has TRBV6-2 or TRBV6-3 and TRBJ1-2, with 8 bases identical to TRBD1. The CDR3 runs 14 residues. The trim removed 4 bases at V and 7 bases at J, leaving 8 bases unmatched. Germline CDR1 is MNHEY and CDR2 is SVGEGT. This chain's CDR3 is CASSLRQGNLGYTF. CDR3 nucleotide sequence: TGTGCCAGCAGTTTAAGACAGGGGAATCTTGGCTACACCTTC.

In its sample, this clone was seen a few times. V gene TRBV18 combines with J gene TRBJ1-6, with D possibly matching TRBD1 (6 bases). Trimming stripped 6 bases from V and 14 bases from J, with 20 bases between. The CDR3 loop spans 14 amino acids. Germline CDR1 is KGHSH and CDR2 is LQKENI. The CDR3 loop reads CASSPGQGKGALHF. The CDR3 DNA reads TGTGCCAGCTCGCCAGGCCAGGGAAAGGGGGCCCTCCACTTT.

This rearrangement joins TRBV5-5 to TRBJ1-2; no firm D call. Looked up from germline, CDR1 is SGHKS and CDR2 is YYEKEE (reference sequence). Trimming stripped 1 base from V and 4 bases from J, with 17 bases between. The CDR3 is 16 residues long. CDR3 sequence (DNA): TGTGCCAGCAGCTTGCAGGTGTCGAGGGAGAGCTATGGCTACACCTTC. Translated: CASSLQVSRESYGYTF. Combining the CDR3 with reference TRBV5-5 and TRBJ1-2 gives the whole variable domain DAGVTQSPTHLIKTRGQQVTLRCSPISGHKSVSWYQQVLGQGPQFIFQYYEKEERGRGNFPDRFSARQFPNYSSELNVNALLLGDSALYLCASSLQVSRESYGYTFGSGTRLTVV.

The rearrangement links TRBV19 to TRBJ1-6; D possibly corresponds to TRBD1 (6 bases). Germline CDR1 LNHDA, CDR2 SQIVND (reference sequence). This CDR3 has 12 residues. The CDR3, as DNA: TGTGCTACACAGGGATCCAATTCACCCCTCCACTTT. Protein: CATQGSNSPLHF.